This entry features one T cell receptor beta chain sequence. This sample is drawn from a study of blood T cell repertoires in COVID-19. Background on the study: COVID-19 samples, acute and convalescent, were from the United States, Italy and Spain. From T cells, B-cell-depleted T cells, or PBMCs came the material, which was cDNA or gDNA.

Enrolled during active infection, Seattle patients were then followed longitudinally. Per the original data handling: Nucleated cell counts were estimated from reference gene primer amplification. Assay used: immunoSEQ multiplex PCR; TCRdb lists only in-frame clones, some missing. That table furnishes V, J and clone size, whereas the DNA furnished D and trimming. The top ten hold around 13% of the sample, which has around 480,000 clones, 70% to 90% seen once. V gave up 6 bases and J gave up 7 bases; unmatched junction bases: 7. Germline V gives CDR1 MNHEY, CDR2 SVGAGI. The CDR3 consists of 13 residues.

Specimen: peripheral blood. The chain is built from TRBV6-5 and TRBJ1-1, with 8 bases matching TRBD1. The TCR was taken from a woman aged 45-65 years with COVID-19, enrolled during active disease. For the CDR3, the DNA is TGTGCCAGCAGCTTAGACAGGGGCGTTGAAGCTTTCTTT. It specifies CASSLDRGVEAFF.